This TCR beta chain was captured by sequencing in a study of T-cell memory formation after mild COVID-19. As for the study in general: Across donors, TCR clusters were largely donor specific.

TCRdb called the 5' RACE reads again in MiXCR, with one record for every CDR3 protein. The repertoire has hundreds of thousands of distinct CDR3 sequences, about 13% of them found once; the top ten carry about 24%. This clonotype was seen only a few times. This CDR3 spans 13 amino acids. V lost 5 bases and J 3 bases, leaving 11 bases between the germline ends. Germline V lookup: CDR1 MNHNS, CDR2 SASEGT. This clonotype originated in a man between 18 and 29 years old who had mild COVID-19 (a few samples of this study predate the infection). Cell type and time point are not known. The chain uses TRBV6-1 and TRBJ2-7, with D perhaps being TRBD1 or TRBD2 (5 bases each). Specimen: PBMCs or a T cell subset sorted from them (not recorded which). DNA of the CDR3: TGTGCCAGCAGTAGGGACGACCACTACGAGCAGTACTTC. Translation gives CASSRDDHYEQYF.